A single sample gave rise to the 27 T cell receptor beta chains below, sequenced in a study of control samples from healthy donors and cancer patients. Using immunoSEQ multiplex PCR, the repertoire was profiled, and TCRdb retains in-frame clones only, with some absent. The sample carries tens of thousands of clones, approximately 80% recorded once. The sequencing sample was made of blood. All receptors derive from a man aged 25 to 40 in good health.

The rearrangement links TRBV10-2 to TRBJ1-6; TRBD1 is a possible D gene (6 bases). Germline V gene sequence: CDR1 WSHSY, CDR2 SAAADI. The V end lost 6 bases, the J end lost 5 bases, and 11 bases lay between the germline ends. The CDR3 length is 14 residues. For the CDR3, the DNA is TGCGCCAGCAGACAGGGCAACAATAATTCACCCCTCCACTTT. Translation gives CASRQGNNNSPLHF.

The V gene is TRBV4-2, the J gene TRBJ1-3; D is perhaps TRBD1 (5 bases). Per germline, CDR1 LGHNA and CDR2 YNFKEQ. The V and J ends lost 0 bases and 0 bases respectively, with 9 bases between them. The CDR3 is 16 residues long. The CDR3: CASSQEGALSGNTIYF. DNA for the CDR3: TGTGCCAGCAGCCAAGAAGGGGCGCTCTCTGGAAACACCATATATTTT.

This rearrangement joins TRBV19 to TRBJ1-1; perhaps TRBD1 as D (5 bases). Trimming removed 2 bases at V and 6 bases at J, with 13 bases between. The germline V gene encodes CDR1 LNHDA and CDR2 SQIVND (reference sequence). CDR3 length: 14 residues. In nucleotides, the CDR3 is TGTGCCAGTAGTATACGTGGATCGGGGGCTGAAGCTTTCTTT. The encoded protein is CASSIRGSGAEAFF.

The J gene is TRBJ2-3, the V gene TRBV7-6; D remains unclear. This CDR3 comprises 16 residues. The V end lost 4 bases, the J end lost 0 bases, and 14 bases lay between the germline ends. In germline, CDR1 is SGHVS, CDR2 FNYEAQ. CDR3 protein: CASSSLHVSSTDTQYF. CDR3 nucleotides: TGTGCCAGCAGCTCCCTTCACGTTTCTAGCACAGATACGCAGTATTTT.

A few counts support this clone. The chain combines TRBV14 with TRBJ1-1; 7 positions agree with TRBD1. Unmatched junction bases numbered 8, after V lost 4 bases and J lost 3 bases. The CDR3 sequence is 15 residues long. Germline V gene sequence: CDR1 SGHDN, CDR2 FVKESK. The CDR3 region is CASSLRTGWDTEAFF. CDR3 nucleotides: TGTGCCAGCAGCCTAAGGACAGGTTGGGACACTGAAGCTTTCTTT.

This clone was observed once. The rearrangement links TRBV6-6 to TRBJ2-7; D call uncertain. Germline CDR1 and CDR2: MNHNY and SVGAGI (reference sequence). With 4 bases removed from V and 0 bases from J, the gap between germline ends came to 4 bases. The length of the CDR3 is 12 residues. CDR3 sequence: CASSSSSYEQYF. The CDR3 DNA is TGTGCCAGCAGTTCCAGCTCCTACGAGCAGTACTTC.

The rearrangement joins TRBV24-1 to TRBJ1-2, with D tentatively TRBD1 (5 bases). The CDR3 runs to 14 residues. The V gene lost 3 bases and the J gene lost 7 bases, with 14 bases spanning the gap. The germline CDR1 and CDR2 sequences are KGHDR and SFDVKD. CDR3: CATSDPQGRGGYTF. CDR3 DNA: TGTGCCACCAGTGATCCCCAGGGAAGAGGTGGCTACACCTTC.

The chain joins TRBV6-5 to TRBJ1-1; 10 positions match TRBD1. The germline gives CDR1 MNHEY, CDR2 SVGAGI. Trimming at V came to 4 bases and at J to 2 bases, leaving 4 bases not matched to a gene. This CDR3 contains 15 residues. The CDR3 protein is CASSFDRGQNTEAFF. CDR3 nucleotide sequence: TGTGCCAGCAGTTTCGACAGGGGGCAAAACACTGAAGCTTTCTTT.

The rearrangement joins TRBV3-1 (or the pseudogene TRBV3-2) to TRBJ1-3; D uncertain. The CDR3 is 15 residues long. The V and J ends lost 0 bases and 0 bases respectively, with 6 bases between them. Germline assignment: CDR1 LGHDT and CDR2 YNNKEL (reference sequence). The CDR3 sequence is CASSQDPVSGNTIYF. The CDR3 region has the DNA TGTGCCAGCAGCCAAGATCCAGTCTCTGGAAACACCATATATTTT.

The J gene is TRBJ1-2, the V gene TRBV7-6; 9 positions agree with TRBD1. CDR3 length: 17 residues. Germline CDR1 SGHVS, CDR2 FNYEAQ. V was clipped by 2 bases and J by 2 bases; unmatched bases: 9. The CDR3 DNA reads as TGTGCCAGCAGCTTAACGCGAGGGACAGGGAGAAACTATGGCTACACCTTC. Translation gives CASSLTRGTGRNYGYTF.

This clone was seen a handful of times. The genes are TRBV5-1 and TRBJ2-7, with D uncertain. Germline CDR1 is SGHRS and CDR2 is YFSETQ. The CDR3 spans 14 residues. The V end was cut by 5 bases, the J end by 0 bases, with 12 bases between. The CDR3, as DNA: TGCGCCAGCAGATGGACGTGGGGCTCCTACGAGCAGTACTTC. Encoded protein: CASRWTWGSYEQYF.

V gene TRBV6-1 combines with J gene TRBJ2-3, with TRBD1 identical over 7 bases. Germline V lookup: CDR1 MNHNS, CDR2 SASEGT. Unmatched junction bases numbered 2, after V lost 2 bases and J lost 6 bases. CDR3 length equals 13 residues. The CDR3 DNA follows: TGTGCCAGCAGTGAAACAGGGGCCGATACGCAGTATTTT. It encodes CASSETGADTQYF.

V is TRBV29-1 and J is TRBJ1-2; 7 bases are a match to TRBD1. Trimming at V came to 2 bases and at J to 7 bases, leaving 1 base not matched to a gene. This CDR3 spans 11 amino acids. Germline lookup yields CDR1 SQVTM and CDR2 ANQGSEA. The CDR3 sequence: CSVERGPGYTF. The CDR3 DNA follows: TGCAGCGTTGAAAGGGGGCCTGGCTACACCTTC.

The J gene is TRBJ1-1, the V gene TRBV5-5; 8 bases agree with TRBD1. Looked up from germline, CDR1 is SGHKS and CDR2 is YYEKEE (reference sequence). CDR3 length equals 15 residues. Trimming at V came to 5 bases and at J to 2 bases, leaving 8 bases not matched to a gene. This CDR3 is CASSRTGTLNTEAFF. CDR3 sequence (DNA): TGTGCCAGCAGTCGGACAGGGACCCTAAACACTGAAGCTTTCTTT.

The CDR3 bases are TGTGCCAGCAGTGAGCGGGGCACAGATACGCAGTATTTT. This encodes CASSERGTDTQYF. The V gene is TRBV6-4, the J gene TRBJ2-3, with D perhaps TRBD2 (5 bases). The CDR3 runs to 13 residues. Germline loops: CDR1 MRHNA, CDR2 SNTAGT. Trimming pared 3 bases from V and 1 base from J, leaving 5 bases between.

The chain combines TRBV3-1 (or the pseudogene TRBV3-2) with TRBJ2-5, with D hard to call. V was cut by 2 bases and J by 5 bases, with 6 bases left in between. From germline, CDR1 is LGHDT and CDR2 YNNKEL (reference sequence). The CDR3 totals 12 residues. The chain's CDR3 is CASSQLKETQYF. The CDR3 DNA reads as TGTGCCAGCAGCCAATTGAAGGAGACCCAGTACTTC.

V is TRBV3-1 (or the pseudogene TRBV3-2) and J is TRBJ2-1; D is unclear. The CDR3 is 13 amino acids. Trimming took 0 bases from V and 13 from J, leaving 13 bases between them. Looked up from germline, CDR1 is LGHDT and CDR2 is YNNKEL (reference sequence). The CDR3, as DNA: TGTGCCAGCAGCCAAGACCCCCCCGTACCCCAGTTCTTC. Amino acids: CASSQDPPVPQFF.

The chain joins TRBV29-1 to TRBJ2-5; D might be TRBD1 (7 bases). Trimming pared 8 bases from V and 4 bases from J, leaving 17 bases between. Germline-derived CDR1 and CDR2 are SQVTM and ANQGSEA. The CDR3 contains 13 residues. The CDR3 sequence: CSFSRGVLETQYF. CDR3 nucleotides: TGCAGCTTTTCCAGGGGGGTTTTAGAGACCCAGTACTTC.

The CDR3 nucleotides are TGTGCCAGTAGTATTAAGGCGGGGGCCAACGTCCTGACTTTC. Amino acids: CASSIKAGANVLTF. This chain uses TRBV19 with TRBJ2-6; no firm D call. The germline CDR1 and CDR2 sequences are LNHDA and SQIVND (reference sequence). The germline V and J ends were trimmed by 3 bases and 4 bases, with 7 bases remaining between them. The CDR3 covers 14 residues. Based on the CDR3 plus reference TRBV19 and TRBJ2-6, the full variable domain is DGGITQSPKYLFRKEGQNVTLSCEQNLNHDAMYWYRQDPGQGLRLIYYSQIVNDFQKGDIAEGYSVSREKKESFPLTVTSAQKNPTAFYLCASSIKAGANVLTFGAGSRLTVL.

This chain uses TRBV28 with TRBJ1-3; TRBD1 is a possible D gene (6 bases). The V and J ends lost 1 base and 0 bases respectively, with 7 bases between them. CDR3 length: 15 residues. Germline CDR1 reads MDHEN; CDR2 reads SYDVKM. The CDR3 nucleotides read TGTGCCAGCAGTTTATTAGGGGGCTCTGGAAACACCATATATTTT. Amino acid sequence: CASSLLGGSGNTIYF.

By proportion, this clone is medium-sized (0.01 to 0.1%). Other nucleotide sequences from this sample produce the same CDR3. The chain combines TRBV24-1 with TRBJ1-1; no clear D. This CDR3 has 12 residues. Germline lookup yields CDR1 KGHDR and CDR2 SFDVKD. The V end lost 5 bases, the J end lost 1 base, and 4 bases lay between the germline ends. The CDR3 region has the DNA TGTGCCACCAGTGGGCCGAACACTGAAGCTTTCTTT. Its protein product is CATSGPNTEAFF.

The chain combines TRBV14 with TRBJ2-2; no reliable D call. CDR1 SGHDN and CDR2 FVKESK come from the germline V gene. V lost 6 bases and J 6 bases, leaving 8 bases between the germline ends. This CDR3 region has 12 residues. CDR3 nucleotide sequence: TGTGCCAGCAGGCGCGAATCCGGGGAGCTGTTTTTT. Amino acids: CASRRESGELFF.

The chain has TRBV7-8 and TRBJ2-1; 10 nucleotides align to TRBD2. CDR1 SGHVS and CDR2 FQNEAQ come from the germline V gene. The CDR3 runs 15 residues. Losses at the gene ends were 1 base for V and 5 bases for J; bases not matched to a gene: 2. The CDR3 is CASSLVLAGNNEQFF. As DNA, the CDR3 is TGTGCCAGCAGCTTAGTACTAGCGGGGAACAATGAGCAGTTCTTC.

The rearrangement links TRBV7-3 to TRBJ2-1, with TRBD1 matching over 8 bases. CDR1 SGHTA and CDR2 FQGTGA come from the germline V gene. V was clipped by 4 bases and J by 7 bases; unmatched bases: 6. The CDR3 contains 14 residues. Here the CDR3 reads CASSSIRTGNEQFF. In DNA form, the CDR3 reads TGTGCCAGCAGCTCCATACGGACAGGGAATGAGCAGTTCTTC.

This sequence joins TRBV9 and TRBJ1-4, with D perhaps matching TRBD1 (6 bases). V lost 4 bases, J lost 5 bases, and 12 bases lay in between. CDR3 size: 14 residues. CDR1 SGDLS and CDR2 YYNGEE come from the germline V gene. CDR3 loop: CASSPRQENEKLFF. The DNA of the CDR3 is TGTGCCAGCAGCCCGAGACAGGAAAATGAAAAACTGTTTTTT.

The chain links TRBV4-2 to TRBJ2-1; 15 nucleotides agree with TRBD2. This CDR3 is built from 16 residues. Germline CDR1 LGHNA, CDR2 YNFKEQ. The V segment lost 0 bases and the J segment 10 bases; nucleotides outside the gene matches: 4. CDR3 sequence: CASSQEGLAGGLEQFF. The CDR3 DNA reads TGTGCCAGCAGCCAAGAAGGACTAGCGGGGGGGCTGGAGCAGTTCTTC.

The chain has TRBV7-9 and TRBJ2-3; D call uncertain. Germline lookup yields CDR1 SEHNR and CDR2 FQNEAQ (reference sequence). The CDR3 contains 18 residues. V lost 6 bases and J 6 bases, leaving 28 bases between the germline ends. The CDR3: CASRRGLGTDRADDTQYF. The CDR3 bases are TGTGCCAGCAGGCGTGGTTTGGGCACAGATAGGGCGGATGATACGCAGTATTTT.